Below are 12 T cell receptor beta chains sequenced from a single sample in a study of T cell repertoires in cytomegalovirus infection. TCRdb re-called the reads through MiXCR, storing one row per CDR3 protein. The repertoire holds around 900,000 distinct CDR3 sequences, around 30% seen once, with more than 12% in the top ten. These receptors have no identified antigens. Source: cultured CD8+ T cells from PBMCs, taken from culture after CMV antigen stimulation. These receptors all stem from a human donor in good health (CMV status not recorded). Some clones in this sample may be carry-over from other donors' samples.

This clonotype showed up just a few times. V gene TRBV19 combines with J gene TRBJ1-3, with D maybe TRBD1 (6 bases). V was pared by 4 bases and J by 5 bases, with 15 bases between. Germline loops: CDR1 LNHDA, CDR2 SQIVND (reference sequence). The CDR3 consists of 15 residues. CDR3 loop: CASSTVQDRRNTIYF. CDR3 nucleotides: TGTGCCAGTAGTACCGTCCAGGACAGAAGAAACACCATATATTTT.

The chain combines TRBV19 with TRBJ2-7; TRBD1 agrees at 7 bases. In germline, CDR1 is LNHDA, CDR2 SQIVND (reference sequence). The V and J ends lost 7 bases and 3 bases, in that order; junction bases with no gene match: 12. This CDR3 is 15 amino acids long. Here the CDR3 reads CASIKGSGQYYEQYF. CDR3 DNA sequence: TGTGCCAGTATCAAGGGGTCGGGACAGTACTACGAGCAGTACTTC.

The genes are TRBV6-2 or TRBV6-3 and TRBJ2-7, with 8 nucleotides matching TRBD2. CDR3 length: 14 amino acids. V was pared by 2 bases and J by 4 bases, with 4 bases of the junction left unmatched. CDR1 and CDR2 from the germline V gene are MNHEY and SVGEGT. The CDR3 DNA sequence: TGTGCCAGCAGTTACGAAAGCGGGGGTTACGAGCAGTACGTC. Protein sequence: CASSYESGGYEQYV.

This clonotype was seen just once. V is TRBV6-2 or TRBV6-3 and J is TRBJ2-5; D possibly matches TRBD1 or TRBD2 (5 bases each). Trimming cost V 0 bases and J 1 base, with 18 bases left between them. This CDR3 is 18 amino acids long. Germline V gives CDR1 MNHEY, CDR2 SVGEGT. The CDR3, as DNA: TGTGCCAGCAGTTACTCGAAAGCCGGGGACCTCCTCCAAGAGACCCAGTACTTC. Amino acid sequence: CASSYSKAGDLLQETQYF.

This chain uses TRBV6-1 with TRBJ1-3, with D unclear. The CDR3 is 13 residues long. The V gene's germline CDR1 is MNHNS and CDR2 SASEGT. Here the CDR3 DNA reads TGTGCAAGCGGGGTTCACTCTGGAAACACCATATATTTT. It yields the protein CASGVHSGNTIYF.

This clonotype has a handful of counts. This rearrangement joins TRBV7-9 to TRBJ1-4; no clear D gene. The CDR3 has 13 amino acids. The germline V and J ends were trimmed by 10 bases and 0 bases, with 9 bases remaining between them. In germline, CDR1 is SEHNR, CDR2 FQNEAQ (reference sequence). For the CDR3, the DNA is TGTGCCAACTCCAATGCAACTAATGAAAAACTGTTTTTT. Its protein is CANSNATNEKLFF.

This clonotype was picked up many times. CDR3 in DNA: TGTGCCAGCAGCTTAGTACAGGGGGCTGGCTACACCTTC. Protein: CASSLVQGAGYTF. The chain combines TRBV7-2 with TRBJ1-2; 9 bases fit TRBD1. This CDR3 region has 13 residues. Losses at the gene ends were 1 base for V and 7 bases for J; bases not matched to a gene: 1. In germline, CDR1 is SGHTA, CDR2 FQGNSA. Full variable domain (outside the CDR3, taken from reference TRBV7-2 and TRBJ1-2): GAGVSQSPSNKVTEKGKDVELRCDPISGHTALYWYRQSLGQGLEFLIYFQGNSAPDKSGLPSDRFSAERTGGSVSTLTIQRTQQEDSAVYLCASSLVQGAGYTFGSGTRLTVV.

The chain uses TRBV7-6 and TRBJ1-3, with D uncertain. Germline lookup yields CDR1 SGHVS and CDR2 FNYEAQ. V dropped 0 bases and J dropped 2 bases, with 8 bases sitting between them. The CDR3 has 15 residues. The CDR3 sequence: CASSLAHDPGNTIYF. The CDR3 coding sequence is TGTGCCAGCAGCTTAGCGCACGATCCTGGAAACACCATATATTTT.

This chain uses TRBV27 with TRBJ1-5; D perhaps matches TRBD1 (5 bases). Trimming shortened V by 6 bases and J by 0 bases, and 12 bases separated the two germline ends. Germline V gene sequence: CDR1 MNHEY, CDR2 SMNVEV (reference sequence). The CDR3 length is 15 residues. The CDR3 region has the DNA TGTGCCAGCAGCCCCAGGGCTTATAGCAATCAGCCCCAGCATTTT. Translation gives CASSPRAYSNQPQHF.

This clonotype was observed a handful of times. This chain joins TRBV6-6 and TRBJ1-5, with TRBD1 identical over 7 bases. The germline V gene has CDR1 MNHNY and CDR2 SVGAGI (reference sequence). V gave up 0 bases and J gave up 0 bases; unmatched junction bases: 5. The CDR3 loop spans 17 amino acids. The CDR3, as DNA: TGTGCCAGCAGTTACTCGCGGACAGGTTCTAGCAATCAGCCCCAGCATTTT. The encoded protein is CASSYSRTGSSNQPQHF.

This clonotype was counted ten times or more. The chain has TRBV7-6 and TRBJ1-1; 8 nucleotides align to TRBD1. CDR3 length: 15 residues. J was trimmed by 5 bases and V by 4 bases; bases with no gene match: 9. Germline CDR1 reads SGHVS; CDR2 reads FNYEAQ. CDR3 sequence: CASSSNQGARTEAFF. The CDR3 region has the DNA TGTGCCAGCAGCTCAAATCAGGGGGCGCGGACTGAAGCTTTCTTT. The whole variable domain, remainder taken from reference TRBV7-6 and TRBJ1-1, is GAGVSQSPRYKVTKRGQDVALRCDPISGHVSLYWYRQALGQGPEFLTYFNYEAQQDKSGLPNDRFSAERPEGSISTLTIQRTEQRDSAMYRCASSSNQGARTEAFFGQGTRLTVV.

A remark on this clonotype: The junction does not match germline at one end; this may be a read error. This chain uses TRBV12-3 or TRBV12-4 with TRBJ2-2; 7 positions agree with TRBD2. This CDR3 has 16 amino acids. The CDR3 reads CANSSSSGKNTGELFF. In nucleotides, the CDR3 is TGTGCCAACAGTTCGTCGAGCGGGAAAAACACCGGGGAGCTGTTTTTT.